Reported below is one T cell receptor beta chain. The antigen remains unidentified. PCR was performed using 60 Vbeta and 13 Jbeta primers. Measured with immunoSEQ multiplex PCR; TCRdb has only the in-frame clones, and not every one. The sample has about 96,000 clones; about four fifths are singletons. The data were obtained in a study of cytomegalovirus exposure and HLA in healthy donors. Study-wide results and limits: In a later analysis, compared with equally common non-associated chains, HLA-associated beta chains were more expanded. Sequences of the TCR beta chain were said to predict the HLA-A and HLA-B alleles of most subjects accurately.

Germline V gives CDR1 GTSNPN, CDR2 SVGIG (reference sequence). V shed 4 bases, J shed 1 base, and the junction held 3 bases outside the gene matches. The CDR3 extends over 14 amino acids. The rearrangement uses TRBV30 and TRBJ2-1; TRBD2 agrees at 8 bases. The receptor's source is a female donor in good health and CMV-seropositive. The sequencing input was PBMCs. The CDR3 DNA sequence: TGTGCCTGGAATCGGGGGGGTTCCTACAATGAGCAGTTCTTC. Its translation is CAWNRGGSYNEQFF.